This T cell receptor (beta chain) was found in a study of OX40 agonist ivuxolimab in advanced cancers. Turning to the study itself: Averaging about 60 years in age, with a range of about 23 to 80, the cohort was approximately 83% male. Prior anti-PD-1, anti-PD-L1 or anti-CTLA-4 therapy was allowed; approximately 40% had some.

V was pared by 4 bases and J by 0 bases, with 15 bases of the junction left unmatched. The germline V gene has CDR1 SGHNT and CDR2 YYREEE (reference sequence). The CDR3 covers 19 residues. Data came from immunoSEQ multiplex PCR; TCRdb stores just in-frame clones and leaves some out. The table lists about 75,000 clones, around 84% of them singletons. The V call is TRBV5-4, the J call TRBJ2-1; 8 bases are shared with TRBD2. The receptor's source is an adult with an advanced solid tumor such as melanoma, head and neck, liver or kidney cancer. Source: CD4+ or CD8+ T cells sorted from blood, taken in a trial of the OX40 agonist ivuxolimab. This chain's CDR3 is CASSPLAGLLLYSYNEQFF. The CDR3 DNA reads as TGTGCCAGCAGCCCTCTAGCGGGCCTCCTCCTTTACTCCTACAATGAGCAGTTCTTC.